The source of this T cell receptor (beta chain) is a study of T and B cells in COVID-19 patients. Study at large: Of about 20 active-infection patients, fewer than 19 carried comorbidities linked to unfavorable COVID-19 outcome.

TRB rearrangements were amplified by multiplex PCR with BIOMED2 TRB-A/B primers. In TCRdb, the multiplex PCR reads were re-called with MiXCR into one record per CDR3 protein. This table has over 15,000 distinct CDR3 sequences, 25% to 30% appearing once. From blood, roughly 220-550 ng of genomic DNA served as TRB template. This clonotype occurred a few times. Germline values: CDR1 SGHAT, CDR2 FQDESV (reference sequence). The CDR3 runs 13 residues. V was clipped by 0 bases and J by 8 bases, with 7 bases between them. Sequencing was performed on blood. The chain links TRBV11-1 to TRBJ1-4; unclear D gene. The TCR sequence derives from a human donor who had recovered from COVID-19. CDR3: CASSLAQNEKLFF. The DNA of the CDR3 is TGTGCCAGCAGCTTAGCGCAAAACGAAAAACTGTTTTTT.